The entry that follows covers one TCR beta chain sequence. The antigen this receptor binds is unknown. Base quality data are lacking; no much larger clone is found one base away. The TCR beta CDR3 regions were amplified from RNA transcripts. For the first round of RT-PCR on the TCR CDR3, the HTBI primer set was used together with the Qiagen OneStep RT-PCR kit. Libraries were constructed in a second round of multiplex PCR, after which size selection and purification were carried out. Sequencing of the libraries was done on an Illumina HiSeq2000 using paired-end 100 bp reads. Turning to the authors' computational methods: SOAPnuke was used to process the raw data, throwing out any read that contained adapters or uncalled bases, had a mean Phred below 15, or lacked an exact constant-primer or identifier match. High-quality paired reads were merged with COPE v1.2.5, and unique nucleotide sequences were defined as clonotypes. Clonotypes were aligned to IMGT TRBV, TRBD and TRBJ reference segments using MiTCR v1.1. The analysis included only V-J combinations with a frequency above 0.0001, which together covered over 98% of the repertoires. A TCS score was defined as the ratio of F50 (clonal expansion) to E x V (chaos), with BLOSUM62-based TCRdist applied between CDR3 peptides within each V-J. Welch's t-statistics and random forest reduced 514 V-J features to under 15, which were used in a naive Bayes classifier (R e1071). TCRdb cleaned the public reads at Q25 with fastp, built clones with MiXCR and kept in-frame beta chains. Entries are consolidated by CDR3 protein sequence, retaining the most common genes and DNA. TCRdb assigned the V and J calls; the authors' analysis was not used. The sample table holds about 500,000 distinct CDR3 sequences, of which 16% were seen once. The ten largest clones represent roughly 29% of the sample.

Ophthalmopathy patients had moderately to severely active disease, with a Clinical Activity Score of 3 or more, a NOSPECS grade of 4 or more, and a disease duration of less than 3 months. The study excluded patients with uncontrolled infections, other autoimmune diseases, pregnancy or lactation. Clinical symptoms, serum thyroxine and TRAb, thyroid ultrasound, and orbital computed tomography formed the basis for the diagnoses. PBMCs were separated from 7.5 to 10 ml of fresh peripheral blood using Ficoll-Paque density gradient centrifugation. Total RNA was extracted with Trizol reagent, and quality was checked on an Agilent 2100 Bioanalyzer. This entry belongs to a study of T cells in Graves' hyperthyroidism and ophthalmopathy (dated 2019 in TCRdb). Regarding the study in general: Peripheral blood was sampled at the time of initial diagnosis, prior to any treatment. To identify TCR V-J signatures that set the groups apart, the researchers used a discovery cohort of more than 95 patients, made up of roughly 40 with Graves' ophthalmopathy and approximately 57 with stable Graves' hyperthyroidism. An independent validation cohort of under 20 hyperthyroidism patients and about 15 patients who later progressed to ophthalmopathy tested prospective prediction of ophthalmopathy. The 75 to 100 discovery patients were randomly split 7:3 into training and test sets. Thyroid tissue and blood T-cell repertoires from more than 5 Graves' hyperthyroidism patients were also compared in the study. After sampling, hyperthyroidism patients received methimazole starting at 30 mg daily, and ophthalmopathy patients received high-dose intravenous methylprednisolone. According to the paper, TCR Vbeta CDR3 sequencing was carried out on about 140 peripheral blood samples, which came from over 40 ophthalmopathy, around 75 hyperthyroidism and approximately 17 progressor patients.

Overall results and qualifications from the work: Ophthalmopathy was separated from stable hyperthyroidism by a 13 V-J signature model, with about 88% sensitivity and about 81% specificity obtained in cross-validation and 80%/75% obtained in testing. Blood samples also contained most of the expanded thyroid clonotypes (frequency above 0.001), which suggests that blood repertoires may reflect thyroid immune responses. Sample size was not statistically predetermined, and blinding of investigators to group allocation was not performed. In validation, the model predicted progression to ophthalmopathy with roughly 70% sensitivity and roughly 72% specificity, a median of 6.5 months before onset.

Sequencing was done on a sample of blood. The clonotype comes from a woman aged 30 to 39 with Graves' ophthalmopathy.

The sequence in DNA is TGCGCCAGCAGCTTGGGGACTGGGGCGCAGTTGCGTACCGGGGAGCTGTTTTTT. This encodes CASSLGTGAQLRTGELFF. The rearrangement joined TRBV5-1 to TRBJ2-2, with the D call perhaps TRBD1 or TRBD2, as 5 bases match in each case. Reading the germline V gene gives CDR1 SGHRS and CDR2 YFSETQ. The cysteine opens and the phenylalanine closes a CDR3 of 18 amino acids. Only CDR3 DNA is held: 54 bases, read in frame from base 1. V and J are truncated by 0 bases and 5 bases respectively, leaving an intervening sequence of 20 bases.